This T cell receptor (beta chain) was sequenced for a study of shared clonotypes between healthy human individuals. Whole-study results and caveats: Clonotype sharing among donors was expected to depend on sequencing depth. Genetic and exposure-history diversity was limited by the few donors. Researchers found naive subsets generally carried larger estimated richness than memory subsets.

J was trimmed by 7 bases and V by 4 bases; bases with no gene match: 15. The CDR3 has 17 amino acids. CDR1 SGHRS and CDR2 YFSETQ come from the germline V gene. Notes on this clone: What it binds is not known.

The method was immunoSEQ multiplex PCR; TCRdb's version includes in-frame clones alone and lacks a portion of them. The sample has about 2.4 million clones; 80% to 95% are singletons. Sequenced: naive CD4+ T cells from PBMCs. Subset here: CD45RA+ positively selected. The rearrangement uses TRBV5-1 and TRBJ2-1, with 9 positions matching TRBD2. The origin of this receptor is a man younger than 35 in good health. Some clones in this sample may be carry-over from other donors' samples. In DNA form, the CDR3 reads TGCGCCAGCAGCCCGACTAGCGGAGCGGCTCGGGGGAATGAGCAGTTCTTC. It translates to CASSPTSGAARGNEQFF.